The sequence of this T cell receptor (beta chain) was determined in a study of T-cell memory formation after mild COVID-19. About the study: The two donors had largely donor-specific TCR clusters.

UMIs and sample barcodes were carried by the TCR alpha and TCR beta cDNA libraries that 5'RACE produced using constant-segment primers. TCRdb called the 5' RACE reads again in MiXCR, with one record for every CDR3 protein. The sample holds about 130,000 distinct CDR3 sequences; about 5.9% are singletons and the top ten take over 2%. The CDR3 has 13 residues. Germline CDR1 and CDR2: SGHRS and YFSETQ. Trimming cost V 6 bases and J 7 bases, with 16 bases left between them. This chain uses TRBV5-1 with TRBJ1-1; D perhaps matches TRBD1 (5 bases). The source is an adult woman who had mild COVID-19 (a few samples of this study predate the infection). Cell type and time point are not known. The sample was PBMCs or a T cell subset sorted from them (not recorded which). The CDR3 spells CASTMDTGGEAFF. CDR3 DNA sequence: TGCGCCAGCACGATGGACACGGGAGGTGAAGCTTTCTTT.